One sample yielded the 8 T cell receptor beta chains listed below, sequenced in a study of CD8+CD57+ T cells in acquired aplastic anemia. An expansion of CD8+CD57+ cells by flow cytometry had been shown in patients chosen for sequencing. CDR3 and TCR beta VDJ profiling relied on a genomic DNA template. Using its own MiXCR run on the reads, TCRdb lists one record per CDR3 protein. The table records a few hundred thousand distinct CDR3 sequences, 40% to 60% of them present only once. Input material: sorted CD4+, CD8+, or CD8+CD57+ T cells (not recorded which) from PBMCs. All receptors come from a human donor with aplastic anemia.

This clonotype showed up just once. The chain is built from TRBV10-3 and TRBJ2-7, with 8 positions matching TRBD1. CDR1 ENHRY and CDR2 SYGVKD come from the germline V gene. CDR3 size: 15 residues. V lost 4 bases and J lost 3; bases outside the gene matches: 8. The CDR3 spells CAISGAGTGNYEQYF. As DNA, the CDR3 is TGTGCCATCAGTGGAGCCGGGACAGGAAACTACGAGCAGTACTTC.

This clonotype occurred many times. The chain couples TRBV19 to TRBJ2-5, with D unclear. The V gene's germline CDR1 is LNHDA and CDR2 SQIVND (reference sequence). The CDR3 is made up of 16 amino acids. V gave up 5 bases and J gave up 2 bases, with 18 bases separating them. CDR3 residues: CASSYIGRTDQETQYF. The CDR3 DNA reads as TGTGCCAGTAGTTATATTGGACGGACGGATCAAGAGACCCAGTACTTC.

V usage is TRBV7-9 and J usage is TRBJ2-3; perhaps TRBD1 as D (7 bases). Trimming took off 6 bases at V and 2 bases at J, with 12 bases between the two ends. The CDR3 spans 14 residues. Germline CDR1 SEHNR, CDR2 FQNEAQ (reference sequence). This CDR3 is CASRTGRITDTQYF. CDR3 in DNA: TGTGCCAGCAGGACAGGGAGGATCACAGATACGCAGTATTTT. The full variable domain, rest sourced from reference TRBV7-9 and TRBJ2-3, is DTGVSQNPRHKITKRGQNVTFRCDPISEHNRLYWYRQTLGQGPEFLTYFQNEAQLEKSRLLSDRFSAERPKGSFSTLEIQRTEQGDSAMYLCASRTGRITDTQYFGPGTRLTVL.

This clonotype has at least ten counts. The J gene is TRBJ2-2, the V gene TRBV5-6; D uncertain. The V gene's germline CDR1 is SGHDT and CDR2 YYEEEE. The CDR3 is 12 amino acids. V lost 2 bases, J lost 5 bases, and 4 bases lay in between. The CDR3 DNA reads TGTGCCAGCAGCTTCCAAACCGGGGAGCTGTTTTTT. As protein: CASSFQTGELFF.

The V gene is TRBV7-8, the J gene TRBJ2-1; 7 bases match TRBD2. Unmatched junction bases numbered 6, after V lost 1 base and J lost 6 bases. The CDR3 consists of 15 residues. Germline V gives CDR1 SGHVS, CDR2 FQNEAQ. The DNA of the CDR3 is TGTGCCAGCAGCTTAGGCCAGCGGGAACCCAATGAGCAGTTCTTC. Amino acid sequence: CASSLGQREPNEQFF.

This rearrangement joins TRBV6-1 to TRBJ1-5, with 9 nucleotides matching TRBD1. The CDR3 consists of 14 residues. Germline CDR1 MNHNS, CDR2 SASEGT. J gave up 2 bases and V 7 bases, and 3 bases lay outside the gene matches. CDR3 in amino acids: CASKRTGGNQPQHF. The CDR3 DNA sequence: TGTGCCAGCAAGAGGACAGGGGGCAATCAGCCCCAGCATTTT.

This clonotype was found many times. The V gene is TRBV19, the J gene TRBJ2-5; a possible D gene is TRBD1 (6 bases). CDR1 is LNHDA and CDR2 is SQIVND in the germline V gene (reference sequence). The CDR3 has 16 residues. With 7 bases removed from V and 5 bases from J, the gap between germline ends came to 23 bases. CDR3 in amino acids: CASTPGVSRLVETQYF. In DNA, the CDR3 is TGTGCCAGTACCCCAGGGGTCAGCCGCCTCGTGGAGACCCAGTACTTC. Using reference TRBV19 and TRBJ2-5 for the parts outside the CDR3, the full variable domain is DGGITQSPKYLFRKEGQNVTLSCEQNLNHDAMYWYRQDPGQGLRLIYYSQIVNDFQKGDIAEGYSVSREKKESFPLTVTSAQKNPTAFYLCASTPGVSRLVETQYFGPGTRLLVL.

The CDR3 nucleotides are TGTGCCAGCAGCGGGACACAGGGGCGAAACACCATATATTTT. Translation gives CASSGTQGRNTIYF. The gene calls are TRBV9 and TRBJ1-3; 7 bases fit TRBD1. CDR3 length equals 14 residues. The germline gives CDR1 SGDLS, CDR2 YYNGEE. V was pared by 3 bases and J by 5 bases, with 5 bases of the junction left unmatched.